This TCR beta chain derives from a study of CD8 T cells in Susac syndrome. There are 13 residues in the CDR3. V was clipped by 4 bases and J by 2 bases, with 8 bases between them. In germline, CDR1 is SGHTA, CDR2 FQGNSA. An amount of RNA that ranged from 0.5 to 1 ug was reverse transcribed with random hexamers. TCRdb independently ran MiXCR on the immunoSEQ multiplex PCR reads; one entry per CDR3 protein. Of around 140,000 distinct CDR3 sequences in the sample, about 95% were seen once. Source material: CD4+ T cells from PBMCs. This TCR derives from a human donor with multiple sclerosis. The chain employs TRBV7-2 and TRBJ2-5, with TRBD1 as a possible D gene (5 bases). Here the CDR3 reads CASSWGLQETQYF. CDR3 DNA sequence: TGTGCCAGCAGCTGGGGCCTACAAGAGACCCAGTACTTC.